Listed here are 31 T cell receptor beta chains from one sample, sequenced in a study of blood T cells in healthy people across ages. Primed by a sample-barcoded 5' primer and a J-beta primer mix, a second PCR proceeded for roughly 6 to 12 cycles. MiXCR, run by TCRdb on the 5' RACE reads, gives a single entry per CDR3 protein. The table records some 1,800,000 distinct CDR3 sequences, about two fifths of them present only once. Sequencing was carried out using blood. These receptors all come from a human donor in good health.

CDR3 coding DNA: TGTGCCGGACAGACAGGGGATGCCTATGGCTACACCTTC. This gives the protein CAGQTGDAYGYTF. The J gene is TRBJ1-2, the V gene TRBV28; the match to TRBD1 covers 8 bases. Trimming removed 11 bases from V and 4 bases from J; junction bases left unmatched: 9. This CDR3 is built from 13 residues. Germline CDR1 and CDR2: MDHEN and SYDVKM.

The gene calls are TRBV9 and TRBJ2-5; D uncertain. Germline V lookup: CDR1 SGDLS, CDR2 YYNGEE. V dropped 0 bases and J dropped 1 base, with 4 bases sitting between them. The CDR3 extends over 13 amino acids. In DNA form, the CDR3 reads TGTGCCAGCAGCGTAGCGGCCCAAGAGACCCAGTACTTC. Encoded protein: CASSVAAQETQYF.

This clonotype was seen only a few times. The rearrangement links TRBV28 to TRBJ1-5; D gene ambiguous. Per the germline V gene, CDR1 is MDHEN and CDR2 is SYDVKM. This CDR3 region has 11 residues. Trimming removed 6 bases from V and 5 bases from J, with 5 bases in between. The CDR3 sequence: CASRKDQPQHF. The DNA for the CDR3 is TGTGCCAGCAGGAAGGATCAGCCCCAGCATTTT.

The V call is TRBV7-8, the J call TRBJ2-5, with 12 nucleotides matching TRBD2. This CDR3 comprises 15 residues. The germline gives CDR1 SGHVS, CDR2 FQNEAQ. The ends lost 11 bases at V and 0 bases at J; junction bases unmatched: 7. The CDR3 nucleotides are TGTGCCCTAGCGGGGGGGCCAGGCTACCAAGAGACCCAGTACTTC. It yields the protein CALAGGPGYQETQYF. Full variable domain (outside the CDR3, taken from reference TRBV7-8 and TRBJ2-5): GAGVSQSPRYKVAKRGQDVALRCDPISGHVSLFWYQQALGQGPEFLTYFQNEAQLDKSGLPSDRFFAERPEGSVSTLKIQRTQQEDSAVYLCALAGGPGYQETQYFGPGTRLLVL.

The chain's CDR3 is CASSEYRDGPLGGYTF. For the CDR3, the DNA is TGTGCCAGCAGTGAATACAGGGATGGCCCCTTGGGTGGCTACACCTTC. V gene TRBV2 combines with J gene TRBJ1-2; possibly TRBD1 for D (6 bases). Germline CDR1 and CDR2: SNHLY and FYNNEI. The CDR3 has 16 amino acids. The germline V and J ends were trimmed by 2 bases and 7 bases, with 20 bases remaining between them.

This rearrangement joins TRBV28 to TRBJ2-3; D is possibly TRBD2 (5 bases). This CDR3 is built from 13 residues. Trimming shortened V by 6 bases and J by 2 bases, and 9 bases separated the two germline ends. Germline CDR1 and CDR2: MDHEN and SYDVKM. The CDR3 sequence: CASRLDFTDTQYF. DNA for the CDR3: TGTGCCAGCAGGTTGGACTTCACAGATACGCAGTATTTT.

This clonotype was seen many times. The V gene is TRBV4-3, the J gene TRBJ1-2; 7 nucleotides align to TRBD1. The CDR3 consists of 15 residues. Looked up from germline, CDR1 is LGHNA and CDR2 is YSLEER. V lost 0 bases to trimming and J lost 13 bases; unmatched junction nucleotides: 14. Here the CDR3 DNA reads TGCGCCAGCAGCCAAGATAGTAAGACAGGGTTTGGTCGCACCTTC. Translating gives CASSQDSKTGFGRTF.

This clonotype was recorded a few times. V usage is TRBV7-3 and J usage is TRBJ2-3; 9 nucleotides match TRBD2. V trimming: 4 bases; J trimming: 10 bases; junction bases outside the gene matches: 3. Germline assignment: CDR1 SGHTA and CDR2 FQGTGA. This CDR3 is built from 12 residues. CDR3 sequence: CASSSTSGPQYF. CDR3 nucleotides: TGTGCCAGCAGCTCTACTAGCGGGCCGCAGTATTTT.

This clonotype has a handful of counts. The CDR3 DNA reads TGTGCCGACGCGGGGGGGGCCTACAATGAGCAGTTCTTC. It yields the protein CADAGGAYNEQFF. J is TRBJ2-1 and V is TRBV2; 9 bases match TRBD2. Unmatched junction bases numbered 4, after V lost 11 bases and J lost 2 bases. The V gene's germline CDR1 is SNHLY and CDR2 FYNNEI. The CDR3 contains 13 residues.

This clonotype was observed once. The chain combines TRBV7-8 with TRBJ2-3; no reliable D call. With 8 bases removed from V and 4 bases from J, the gap between germline ends came to 22 bases. This CDR3 has 16 residues. Germline-derived CDR1 and CDR2 are SGHVS and FQNEAQ. This CDR3 reads CASSQVRGSRADTQYF. Here the CDR3 DNA reads TGTGCCAGCTCCCAGGTTAGAGGCAGCCGCGCAGATACGCAGTATTTT.

The rearrangement uses TRBV12-3 or TRBV12-4 and TRBJ2-1, with 7 bases aligning to TRBD2. Trimming removed 6 bases from V and 0 bases from J; junction bases left unmatched: 11. The CDR3 covers 17 residues. CDR3 coding DNA: TGTGCCAGCAGCTCCTTGAGGGCGGGGGTCTCCTACAATGAGCAGTTCTTC. Protein: CASSSLRAGVSYNEQFF.

The V call is TRBV4-2, the J call TRBJ1-2; 9 bases line up with TRBD1. The CDR3 contains 16 residues. Trimming removed 2 bases from V and 5 bases from J; junction bases left unmatched: 9. CDR1 and CDR2 from the germline V gene are LGHNA and YNFKEQ. The CDR3 DNA reads as TGTGCCAGCAGCCAAACAATCGGACAGGGGCTGTATGGCTACACCTTC. Translation gives CASSQTIGQGLYGYTF.

The rearrangement joins TRBV4-3 to TRBJ2-7; no reliable D call. Germline CDR1 reads LGHNA; CDR2 reads YSLEER. There are 15 residues in the CDR3. Trimming pared 0 bases from V and 3 bases from J, leaving 12 bases between. The CDR3 coding sequence is TGCGCCAGCAGCCAAGATAGCCACAGAAACTACGAGCAGTACTTC. The encoded protein is CASSQDSHRNYEQYF.

The rearrangement links TRBV6-2 or TRBV6-3 to TRBJ1-5, with D possibly being TRBD1 (5 bases). V gave up 4 bases and J gave up 11 bases, with 15 bases separating them. The CDR3 loop spans 13 amino acids. In germline, CDR1 is MNHEY, CDR2 SVGEGT. CDR3 region: CASSLDSPAAQHF. The CDR3 DNA reads TGTGCCAGCAGTTTAGACAGCCCAGCGGCCCAGCATTTT.

This clonotype was counted only a few times. This chain links TRBV15 with TRBJ2-1; D is tentatively TRBD1 or TRBD2 (5 bases each). Trimming took 8 bases from V and 9 from J, leaving 14 bases between them. CDR3 length: 12 residues. The germline gives CDR1 LNHNV, CDR2 YYDKDF (reference sequence). The CDR3 nucleotides are TGTGCCACCGGGGGAAAAAACAGTGAGCAGTTCTTC. This translates into CATGGKNSEQFF.

This clonotype came up a few times. V gene TRBV20-1 combines with J gene TRBJ2-1; D is ambiguous. Trimming pared 5 bases from V and 4 bases from J, leaving 9 bases between. This CDR3 contains 12 residues. Germline lookup yields CDR1 DFQATT and CDR2 SNEGSKA (reference sequence). The CDR3 sequence is CSAYIRYNEQFF. CDR3 sequence (DNA): TGCAGTGCTTATATACGTTACAATGAGCAGTTCTTC.

This clonotype has ten or more counts. One end of the junction is discordant with germline, which a read error may explain. The chain carries TRBV24-1 and TRBJ2-3; TRBD1 aligns across 7 bases. The length of the CDR3 is 12 residues. Germline assignment: CDR1 KGHDR and CDR2 SFDVKD. CDR3 loop: CATSEGTDTQYF. The CDR3 nucleotides are TGTGCCACCAGTGAGGGGACAGACACGCAGTATTTT.

In DNA form, the CDR3 reads TGTGCCAGCAGGCCACGACAGAATAGCAATCAGCCCCAGCATTTT. Its translation: CASRPRQNSNQPQHF. The chain joins TRBV28 to TRBJ1-5, with D tentatively TRBD1 (5 bases). The CDR3 is 15 residues long. CDR1 MDHEN and CDR2 SYDVKM come from the germline V gene. V was clipped by 6 bases and J by 0 bases, with 12 bases between them. Full variable domain (missing parts from reference TRBV28 and TRBJ1-5): DVKVTQSSRYLVKRTGEKVFLECVQDMDHENMFWYRQDPGLGLRLIYFSYDVKMKEKGDIPEGYSVSREKKERFSLILESASTNQTSMYLCASRPRQNSNQPQHFGDGTRLSIL.

The J gene is TRBJ2-1, the V gene TRBV7-2; D not certain. V lost 4 bases and J lost 2, with 9 bases in between. Per the germline V gene, CDR1 is SGHTA and CDR2 is FQGNSA. The CDR3 is made up of 14 amino acids. For the CDR3, the DNA is TGTGCCAGCAGCTACTTGAAGGCCTACAATGAGCAGTTCTTC. Amino acids: CASSYLKAYNEQFF.

The chain carries TRBV5-6 and TRBJ2-1, with a tentative D call TRBD1 (6 bases). Trimming took 1 base from V and 14 from J, leaving 10 bases between them. This CDR3 has 11 amino acids. Germline V gene lookup returns CDR1 SGHDT and CDR2 YYEEEE. CDR3 protein: CASSLSRGEFF. DNA for the CDR3: TGTGCCAGCAGCTTGAGCAGGGGCGAGTTCTTC. The complete variable domain, with remaining parts taken from reference TRBV5-6 and TRBJ2-1, reads DAGVTQSPTHLIKTRGQQVTLRCSPKSGHDTVSWYQQALGQGPQFIFQYYEEEERQRGNFPDRFSGHQFPNYSSELNVNALLLGDSALYLCASSLSRGEFFGPGTRLTVL.

The chain is built from TRBV7-3 and TRBJ2-4; TRBD1 matches 7 bases. CDR1 is SGHTA and CDR2 is FQGTGA in the germline V gene. This CDR3 contains 16 residues. V lost 5 bases and J lost 0; bases outside the gene matches: 7. The CDR3: CASSPQTGLAKNIQYF. CDR3 coding DNA: TGTGCCAGCAGCCCGCAGACAGGGCTAGCCAAAAACATTCAGTACTTC.

This clonotype was counted once. In DNA form, the CDR3 reads TGTGCCAGCAGTTCAGGGGCTGGACTAGCGCGGCAAGAGACCCAGTACTTC. It is translated as CASSSGAGLARQETQYF. The chain is built from TRBV28 and TRBJ2-5; TRBD2 matches at 9 bases. V lost 4 bases to trimming and J lost 2 bases; unmatched junction nucleotides: 11. Per germline, CDR1 MDHEN and CDR2 SYDVKM. This CDR3 has 17 residues. The full variable domain, with the rest looked up from reference TRBV28 and TRBJ2-5, is DVKVTQSSRYLVKRTGEKVFLECVQDMDHENMFWYRQDPGLGLRLIYFSYDVKMKEKGDIPEGYSVSREKKERFSLILESASTNQTSMYLCASSSGAGLARQETQYFGPGTRLLVL.

This clonotype was detected a few times. The rearrangement uses TRBV5-1 and TRBJ2-7; TRBD1 is a possible D gene (7 bases). Trimming pared 3 bases from V and 1 base from J, leaving 14 bases between. The germline V gene encodes CDR1 SGHRS and CDR2 YFSETQ. The CDR3 has 15 residues. This chain's CDR3 is CASSSQGGMSYEQYF. CDR3 coding DNA: TGCGCCAGCAGCTCTCAGGGGGGCATGTCCTACGAGCAGTACTTC.

The V and J genes are TRBV20-1 and TRBJ2-5, with D perhaps TRBD2 (7 bases). Germline assignment: CDR1 DFQATT and CDR2 SNEGSKA (reference sequence). V was trimmed by 1 base and J by 11 bases, leaving 20 bases between them. CDR3 length: 14 amino acids. For the CDR3, the DNA is TGCAGTGCTAGAGTTTCGGGGGGCGCATATGAGCAGTACTTC. This translates into CSARVSGGAYEQYF.

This clonotype was observed a handful of times. The CDR3 spells CSADRLYTDTQYF. Here the CDR3 DNA reads TGCAGTGCTGACAGGCTCTACACAGATACGCAGTATTTT. The V and J genes are TRBV20-1 and TRBJ2-3; D perhaps matches TRBD1 (6 bases). V dropped 5 bases and J dropped 2 bases, with 11 bases sitting between them. CDR3 length equals 13 residues. The germline gives CDR1 DFQATT, CDR2 SNEGSKA (reference sequence).

This rearrangement joins TRBV4-2 to TRBJ2-3; 9 bases map to TRBD2. Germline V lookup: CDR1 LGHNA, CDR2 YNFKEQ. After removal of 3 bases from V and 2 bases from J, the junction contained 12 bases not matched to a gene. This CDR3 region has 18 residues. The CDR3 DNA reads as TGTGCCAGCAGCCAGCTCCCCTTAGCGGGGGCGAACACAGATACGCAGTATTTT. It encodes CASSQLPLAGANTDTQYF.

The V call is TRBV7-2, the J call TRBJ1-5; 7 nucleotides agree with TRBD1. The CDR3 covers 16 residues. V dropped 0 bases and J dropped 9; count of bases not matched to a gene: 11. Germline lookup yields CDR1 SGHTA and CDR2 FQGNSA. CDR3 sequence (DNA): TGTGCCAGCAGCTTAGCCACCGGGACAAGGGGGCTGCCCCAGCATTTT. It translates to CASSLATGTRGLPQHF.

This clonotype was detected a few times. This chain uses TRBV7-2 with TRBJ1-2; 7 bases agree with TRBD1. Germline V gene data show CDR1 as SGHTA and CDR2 as FQGNSA. V was pared by 1 base and J by 1 base, with 9 bases of the junction left unmatched. The CDR3 runs to 17 residues. The chain's CDR3 is CASSLGIGGVGNYGYTF. DNA for the CDR3: TGTGCCAGCAGCTTAGGGATAGGGGGCGTAGGTAACTATGGCTACACCTTC.

This clonotype was counted only a few times. At one end, the junction sequence differs from germline, possibly due to a read error. The rearrangement uses TRBV6-2 or TRBV6-3 and TRBJ2-4; D is unresolved. The J call may be mistaken, given a closer DNA end match to TRBJ2-7. CDR1 is MNHEY, CDR2 SVGEGT, per germline. This CDR3 region has 13 residues. The CDR3 sequence is CTSSYSFVYEQYF. The CDR3 DNA reads as TGTACCAGCAGTTACTCGTTTGTTTACGAGCAGTACTTC.

The table lists this clonotype with a few counts. This sequence joins TRBV24-1 and TRBJ2-1; the D gene is possibly TRBD1 (5 bases). Trimming pared 6 bases from V and 5 bases from J, leaving 10 bases between. Germline V gives CDR1 KGHDR, CDR2 SFDVKD. The CDR3 has 13 amino acids. The CDR3 protein is CATSFDRHNEQFF. In DNA, the CDR3 is TGTGCCACCAGTTTTGACAGACACAATGAGCAGTTCTTC.

CDR3 in DNA: TGTGCCAGCAGCTTAGGGGTCTCAGGCAAACAGGGCGAGCAGTACTTC. This codes for CASSLGVSGKQGEQYF. The chain carries TRBV7-2 and TRBJ2-7, with D possibly TRBD1 on 6 matching bases. Germline V lookup: CDR1 SGHTA, CDR2 FQGNSA. V was clipped by 1 base and J by 6 bases, with 19 bases between them. The length of the CDR3 is 16 residues.